This T cell receptor (beta chain) was documented in a study of read filtering for tumor transcriptome and immune sequencing. About the research overall: Revised staging placed fewer than ten patients in R-ISS I, some 17 in II, 6 or 7 in III.

As regards this clonotype: Since a far larger clone is one base different, this is likely a read error.

Germline CDR1 reads SGHDT; CDR2 reads YYEEEE. The CDR3 has 13 amino acids. The library was built from roughly 400 ng RNA with molecular barcoded adaptors for alpha/delta and beta/gamma chains. In TCRdb, the reads were re-called with MiXCR into one record per CDR3 protein. The sample consists of about 90,000 distinct CDR3 sequences, around an eighth of them appearing once. The TCR comes from a donor at least 40 years old with multiple myeloma. The sequenced sample consisted of a population of CD138-negative cells sorted from bone marrow. This chain connects TRBV5-6 to TRBJ1-6; no firm D call. The CDR3 is CASSHLSTREASF. In DNA, the CDR3 is TGTGCCAGCAGCCATCTGTCGACAAGGGAAGCTTCCTTT. The full variable domain, in which reference TRBV5-6 and TRBJ1-6 provide the parts outside the CDR3, is DAGVTQSPTHLIKTRGQQVTLRCSPKSGHDTVSWYQQALGQGPQFIFQYYEEEERQRGNFPDRFSGHQFPNYSSELNVNALLLGDSALYLCASSHLSTREASFGNGTRLTVT.